One sample yielded the 9 T cell receptor beta chains listed below, sequenced in a study of cytomegalovirus exposure and HLA in healthy donors. Data came from immunoSEQ multiplex PCR; TCRdb stores just in-frame clones and leaves some out. The sample includes some 130,000 clones, approximately 84% of them seen just once. The sequenced material came from PBMCs. These receptors originate from a man younger than 40 in good health and CMV-seropositive.

The rearrangement joins TRBV19 to TRBJ2-7, with D perhaps TRBD1 (5 bases). Germline CDR1 reads LNHDA; CDR2 reads SQIVND (reference sequence). This CDR3 has 13 residues. The V end lost 4 bases, the J end lost 7 bases, and 14 bases lay between the germline ends. Here the CDR3 DNA reads TGTGCCAGTAGTACTCCGACAGCCAGAGAGCAGTACTTC. It specifies CASSTPTAREQYF.

The chain combines TRBV25-1 with TRBJ2-3, with 13 bases fitting TRBD2. V trimming: 5 bases; J trimming: 6 bases; junction bases outside the gene matches: 8. The length of the CDR3 is 16 residues. Germline V gives CDR1 MGHDK, CDR2 SYGVNS. The CDR3 nucleotides are TGTGCCAGCAGTTATTTACTAGCGGGGGGGGCCGATACGCAGTATTTT. It translates to CASSYLLAGGADTQYF.

The J gene is TRBJ2-1, the V gene TRBV11-2, with D unresolved. There are 12 residues in the CDR3. Germline values: CDR1 SGHAT, CDR2 FQNNGV. The V gene lost 4 bases and the J gene lost 6 bases, with 7 bases spanning the gap. Written as DNA, the CDR3 is TGTGCCAGCAGCTCCTTTTCCAATGAGCAGTTCTTC. This encodes CASSSFSNEQFF.

The chain uses TRBV7-3 and TRBJ2-2; TRBD2 matches at 8 bases. Trimming cost V 2 bases and J 6 bases; bases outside gene matches: 5. This CDR3 is 15 amino acids long. CDR1 SGHTA and CDR2 FQGTGA come from the germline V gene. The CDR3 region is CASSLYSGGAGELFF. The CDR3 DNA sequence: TGTGCCAGCAGCTTATACTCGGGAGGGGCCGGGGAGCTGTTTTTT.

This clone was recorded only once. This rearrangement joins TRBV27 to TRBJ2-5, with 7 positions matching TRBD1. V was clipped by 5 bases and J by 5 bases; unmatched bases: 11. Germline lookup yields CDR1 MNHEY and CDR2 SMNVEV (reference sequence). The CDR3 is made up of 15 amino acids. CDR3 sequence (DNA): TGTGCCAGCAGTCCATACAGGGGTTTTGGGGAGACCCAGTACTTC. Translation: CASSPYRGFGETQYF.

J is TRBJ2-1 and V is TRBV7-2; a possible D gene is TRBD1 (6 bases). The CDR3 spans 16 residues. Germline loops: CDR1 SGHTA, CDR2 FQGNSA. V lost 3 bases and J 0 bases, leaving 12 bases between the germline ends. The CDR3 sequence: CASSFNRDSSYNEQFF. The DNA for the CDR3 is TGTGCCAGCAGCTTTAACAGGGATAGCTCCTACAATGAGCAGTTCTTC.

With respect to this clone: The sample has other DNA sequences that encode this CDR3 too. The chain employs TRBV7-3 and TRBJ1-1; D gene uncertain. The CDR3 spans 13 residues. The ends were cut back, 5 bases at V and 1 base at J, with 8 bases in the middle. Per germline, CDR1 SGHTA and CDR2 FQGTGA. CDR3 coding DNA: TGTGCCAGCAGCCGCGGCGGGAACACTGAAGCTTTCTTT. It codes for CASSRGGNTEAFF.

V gene TRBV4-1 combines with J gene TRBJ2-5; tentatively, D is TRBD2 (5 bases). The germline V and J ends were trimmed by 0 bases and 4 bases, with 15 bases remaining between them. This CDR3 contains 16 residues. The germline CDR1 and CDR2 sequences are MGHRA and YSYEKL. This chain's CDR3 is CASSQDRGVEGETQYF. The DNA of the CDR3 is TGCGCCAGCAGCCAAGATCGAGGCGTTGAGGGAGAGACCCAGTACTTC.

This clone was observed once. The chain is built from TRBV13 and TRBJ2-3, with 7 bases that match TRBD1. The V and J ends lost 4 bases and 3 bases, in that order; junction bases with no gene match: 10. The CDR3 has 16 residues. Per germline, CDR1 PRHDT and CDR2 FYEKMQ (reference sequence). CDR3 nucleotides: TGTGCCAGCAGCTCTGGGACAGAAGCACTGACAGATACGCAGTATTTT. Protein sequence: CASSSGTEALTDTQYF.